What follows are 14 T cell receptor beta chains derived from one specimen sequenced in a study of cytomegalovirus exposure and HLA in healthy donors. PCR employed 60 Vbeta and 13 Jbeta primers. The data were produced by immunoSEQ multiplex PCR, yet TCRdb's version contains in-frame clones alone and is incomplete. Of some 180,000 clones listed, about 77% are singletons. Source material: PBMCs. All receptors derive from a woman in her 30s in good health and CMV-seropositive.

The V and J genes are TRBV27 and TRBJ1-6; no clear D gene. The V and J ends lost 8 bases and 6 bases respectively, with 17 bases between them. Germline V gene data show CDR1 as MNHEY and CDR2 as SMNVEV (reference sequence). The CDR3 runs 15 residues. Here the CDR3 reads CASGAKATVNSPLHF. The CDR3 coding sequence is TGTGCCAGCGGAGCTAAGGCGACCGTTAATTCACCCCTCCACTTT.

V and J are TRBV14 and TRBJ2-3; a possible D gene is TRBD2 (6 bases). Germline V gene data show CDR1 as SGHDN and CDR2 as FVKESK. The CDR3 extends over 18 amino acids. V was clipped by 0 bases and J by 6 bases, with 22 bases between them. The CDR3 loop reads CASSQDSWRGQGGDTQYF. CDR3 DNA: TGTGCCAGCAGCCAAGATAGTTGGCGGGGCCAGGGCGGCGATACGCAGTATTTT.

The gene calls are TRBV28 and TRBJ2-7; 11 bases map to TRBD2. The germline CDR1 and CDR2 sequences are MDHEN and SYDVKM. Trimming removed 0 bases from V and 3 bases from J; junction bases left unmatched: 4. CDR3 length: 16 residues. CDR3 sequence (DNA): TGTGCCAGCAGTTTATGGGGCACTAGCGGGGGCTACGAGCAGTACTTC. This translates into CASSLWGTSGGYEQYF.

The chain couples TRBV27 to TRBJ2-1; 12 bases are shared with TRBD2. V lost 5 bases and J lost 4; bases outside the gene matches: 3. CDR3 size: 15 residues. Germline V lookup: CDR1 MNHEY, CDR2 SMNVEV (reference sequence). CDR3 nucleotide sequence: TGTGCCAGCAGTCTAGCGGGGGGGTTTTACAATGAGCAGTTCTTC. Translation: CASSLAGGFYNEQFF.

The rearrangement joins TRBV7-3 to TRBJ2-3, with 9 bases lining up with TRBD1. The CDR3 extends over 17 amino acids. V shed 5 bases and J 4 bases; nucleotides not matched to a gene: 13. Germline V gene data show CDR1 as SGHTA and CDR2 as FQGTGA. The CDR3 coding sequence is TGTGCCAGCAGCCCCCTCCAGGGACAGGGATTCGCAGATACGCAGTATTTT. It encodes CASSPLQGQGFADTQYF. The full variable domain, completed using reference TRBV7-3 and TRBJ2-3, is GAGVSQTPSNKVTEKGKYVELRCDPISGHTALYWYRQSLGQGPEFLIYFQGTGAADDSGLPNDRFFAVRPEGSVSTLKIQRTERGDSAVYLCASSPLQGQGFADTQYFGPGTRLTVL.

This clone was picked up a small number of times. CDR3 nucleotide sequence: TGTGCCAGCAGCCCGGGACAGGGGGCATTGGGAGGCTACACCTTC. This gives the protein CASSPGQGALGGYTF. This chain connects TRBV7-3 to TRBJ1-2, with 12 bases identical to TRBD1. Germline V lookup: CDR1 SGHTA, CDR2 FQGTGA. The ends lost 5 bases at V and 8 bases at J; junction bases unmatched: 9. This CDR3 is 15 amino acids long.

The chain is built from TRBV10-3 and TRBJ2-5; D possibly corresponds to TRBD1 (5 bases). The germline V gene has CDR1 ENHRY and CDR2 SYGVKD. Trimming shortened V by 8 bases and J by 0 bases, and 28 bases separated the two germline ends. This CDR3 is built from 19 residues. The CDR3 loop reads CAIPEARMDKQENQETQYF. CDR3 bases: TGTGCCATCCCTGAGGCACGGATGGACAAACAAGAAAACCAAGAGACCCAGTACTTC.

The gene calls are TRBV6-1 and TRBJ2-7; D is unresolved. The CDR3 spans 11 residues. The germline V and J ends were trimmed by 7 bases and 4 bases, with 8 bases remaining between them. The germline V gene has CDR1 MNHNS and CDR2 SASEGT. The CDR3 reads CASINSYEQYF. DNA for the CDR3: TGTGCCAGCATCAACTCATACGAGCAGTACTTC.

This chain connects TRBV6-6 to TRBJ1-2; D is undetermined. This CDR3 is 11 amino acids long. Trimming left V 8 bases short and J 6 bases short, with 10 bases between. Germline loops: CDR1 MNHNY, CDR2 SVGAGI (reference sequence). Written as DNA, the CDR3 is TGTGCCAGCTGGGCAGCCGATGGCTACACCTTC. Translating it yields CASWAADGYTF.

A few counts support this clone. The CDR3 nucleotides are TGTGCCAGCAGCTTAGGTGACAGGGAGTATAATTCACCCCTCCACTTT. It specifies CASSLGDREYNSPLHF. The chain employs TRBV7-2 and TRBJ1-6, with 7 bases lining up with TRBD1. Germline lookup yields CDR1 SGHTA and CDR2 FQGNSA. V lost 1 base, J lost 4 bases, and 4 bases stayed unmatched. This CDR3 has 16 residues.

This clone appeared a few times. The chain recombines TRBV2 with TRBJ2-1, with 10 bases matching TRBD2. The V gene's germline CDR1 is SNHLY and CDR2 FYNNEI. The length of the CDR3 is 14 residues. Trimming at V came to 4 bases and at J to 4 bases, leaving 1 base not matched to a gene. In DNA form, the CDR3 reads TGTGCCAGCAGTGGGACTAGCGGATACAATGAGCAGTTCTTC. Translation: CASSGTSGYNEQFF. The variable domain in full, completed from reference TRBV2 and TRBJ2-1, reads EPEVTQTPSHQVTQMGQEVILRCVPISNHLYFYWYRQILGQKVEFLVSFYNNEISEKSEIFDDQFSVERPDGSNFTLKIRSTKLEDSAMYFCASSGTSGYNEQFFGPGTRLTVL.

This clone was counted only a few times. This sequence joins TRBV4-1 and TRBJ2-1; 11 bases match TRBD2. The germline V gene has CDR1 MGHRA and CDR2 YSYEKL. V gave up 4 bases and J gave up 2 bases; unmatched junction bases: 1. This CDR3 is built from 15 residues. The CDR3, as DNA: TGCGCCAGCAGCCGTAGCGGGGGGGCCTACAATGAGCAGTTCTTC. Amino acids: CASSRSGGAYNEQFF.

The V and J genes are TRBV5-6 and TRBJ1-2; 7 bases are a match to TRBD1. The J segment lost 3 bases and the V segment lost 4 bases, leaving 6 bases of the junction unmatched. Per germline, CDR1 SGHDT and CDR2 YYEEEE. This CDR3 spans 14 amino acids. CDR3 DNA: TGTGCCAGCAGCGGACAGGCCCTCTACTATGGCTACACCTTC. Translation gives CASSGQALYYGYTF.

This chain uses TRBV5-1 with TRBJ2-7; 9 bases line up with TRBD2. The V gene end was trimmed by 0 bases and the J gene end by 7 bases; junction bases not matched to a gene: 11. From germline, CDR1 is SGHRS and CDR2 YFSETQ. The CDR3 consists of 16 residues. Here the CDR3 DNA reads TGCGCCAGCAGCTTGGAGGAAAGCGGGGGGATACGGGAGCAGTACTTC. Translated: CASSLEESGGIREQYF.